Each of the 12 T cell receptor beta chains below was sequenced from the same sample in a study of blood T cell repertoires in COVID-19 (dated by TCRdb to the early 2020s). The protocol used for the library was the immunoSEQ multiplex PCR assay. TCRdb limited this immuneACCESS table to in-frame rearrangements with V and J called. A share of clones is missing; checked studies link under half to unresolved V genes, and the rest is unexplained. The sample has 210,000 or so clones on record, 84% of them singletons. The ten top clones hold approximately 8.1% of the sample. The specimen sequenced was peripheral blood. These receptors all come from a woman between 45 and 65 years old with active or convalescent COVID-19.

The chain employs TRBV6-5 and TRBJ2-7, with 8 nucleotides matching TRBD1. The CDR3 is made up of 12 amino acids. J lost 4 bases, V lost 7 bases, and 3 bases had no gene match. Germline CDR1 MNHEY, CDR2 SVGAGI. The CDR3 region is CASTGGAYEQYF. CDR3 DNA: TGTGCCAGCACAGGGGGCGCGTACGAGCAGTACTTC.

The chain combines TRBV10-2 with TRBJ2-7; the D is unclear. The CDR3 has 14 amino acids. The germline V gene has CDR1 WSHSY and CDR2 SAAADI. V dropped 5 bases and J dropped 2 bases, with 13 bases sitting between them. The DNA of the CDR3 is TGCGCCAGCAGTAAAGAGGTCCCCGCCTACGAGCAGTACGTC. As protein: CASSKEVPAYEQYV.

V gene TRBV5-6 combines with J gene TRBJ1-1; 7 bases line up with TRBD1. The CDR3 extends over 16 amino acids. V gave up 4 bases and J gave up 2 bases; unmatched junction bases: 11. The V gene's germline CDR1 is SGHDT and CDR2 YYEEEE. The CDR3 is CASSPAPKGANTEAFF. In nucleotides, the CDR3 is TGTGCCAGCAGCCCGGCCCCAAAGGGGGCTAACACTGAAGCTTTCTTT.

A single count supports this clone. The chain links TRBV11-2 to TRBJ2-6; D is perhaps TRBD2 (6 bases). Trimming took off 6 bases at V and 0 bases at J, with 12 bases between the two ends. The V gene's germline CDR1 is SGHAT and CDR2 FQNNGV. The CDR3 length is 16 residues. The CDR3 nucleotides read TGTGCCAGCAGACCACTGGGGGGCTCTGGGGCCAACGTCCTGACTTTC. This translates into CASRPLGGSGANVLTF.

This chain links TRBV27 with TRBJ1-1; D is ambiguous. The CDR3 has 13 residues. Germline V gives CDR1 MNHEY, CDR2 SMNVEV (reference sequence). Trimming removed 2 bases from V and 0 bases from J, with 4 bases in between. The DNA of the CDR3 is TGTGCCAGCAGTTTAGTCATGAACACTGAAGCTTTCTTT. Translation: CASSLVMNTEAFF.

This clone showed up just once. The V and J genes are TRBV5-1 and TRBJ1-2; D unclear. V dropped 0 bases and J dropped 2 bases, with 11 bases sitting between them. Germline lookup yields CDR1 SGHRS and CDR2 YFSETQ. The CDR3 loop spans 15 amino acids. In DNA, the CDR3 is TGCGCCAGCAGCTTGGGGCAAACGATGAACTATGGCTACACCTTC. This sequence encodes CASSLGQTMNYGYTF.

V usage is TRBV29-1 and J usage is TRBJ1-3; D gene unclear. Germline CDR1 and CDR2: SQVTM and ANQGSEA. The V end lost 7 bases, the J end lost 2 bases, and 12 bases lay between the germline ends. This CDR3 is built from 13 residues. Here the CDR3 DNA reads TGCAGCGCCGGAGGGAGAGCTGGAAACACCATATATTTT. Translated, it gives CSAGGRAGNTIYF.

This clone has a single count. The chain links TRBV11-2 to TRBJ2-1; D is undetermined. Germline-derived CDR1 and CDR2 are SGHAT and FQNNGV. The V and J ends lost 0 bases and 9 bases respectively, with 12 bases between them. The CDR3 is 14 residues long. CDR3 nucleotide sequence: TGTGCCAGCAGCTTAGATCCCGTGGGCAGTGAGCAGTTCTTC. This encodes CASSLDPVGSEQFF.

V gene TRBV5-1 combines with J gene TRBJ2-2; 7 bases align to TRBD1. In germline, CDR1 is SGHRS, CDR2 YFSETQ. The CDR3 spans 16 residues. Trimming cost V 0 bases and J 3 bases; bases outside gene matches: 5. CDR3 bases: TGCGCCAGCAGCTTGGGCAGGGGGAGAGACACCGGGGAGCTGTTTTTT. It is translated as CASSLGRGRDTGELFF.

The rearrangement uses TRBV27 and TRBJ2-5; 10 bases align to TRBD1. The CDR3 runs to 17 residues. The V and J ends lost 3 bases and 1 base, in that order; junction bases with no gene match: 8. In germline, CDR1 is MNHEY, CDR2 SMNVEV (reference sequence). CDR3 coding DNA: TGTGCCAGCAGTTTGGGGGGACAGGGGCTAGGCCAAGAGACCCAGTACTTC. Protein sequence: CASSLGGQGLGQETQYF.

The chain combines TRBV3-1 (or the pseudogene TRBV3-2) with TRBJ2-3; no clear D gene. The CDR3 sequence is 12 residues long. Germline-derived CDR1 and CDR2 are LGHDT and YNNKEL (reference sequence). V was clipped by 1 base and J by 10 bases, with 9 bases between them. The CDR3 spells CASSQVSRAQYF. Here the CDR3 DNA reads TGTGCCAGCAGCCAAGTAAGCCGGGCGCAGTATTTT.

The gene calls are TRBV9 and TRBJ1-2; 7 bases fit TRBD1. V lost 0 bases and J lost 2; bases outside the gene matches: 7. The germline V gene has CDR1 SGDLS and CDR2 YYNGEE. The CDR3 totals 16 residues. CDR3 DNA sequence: TGTGCCAGCAGCGTAGAGCCCTGGACAGGAAACTATGGCTACACCTTC. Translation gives CASSVEPWTGNYGYTF.